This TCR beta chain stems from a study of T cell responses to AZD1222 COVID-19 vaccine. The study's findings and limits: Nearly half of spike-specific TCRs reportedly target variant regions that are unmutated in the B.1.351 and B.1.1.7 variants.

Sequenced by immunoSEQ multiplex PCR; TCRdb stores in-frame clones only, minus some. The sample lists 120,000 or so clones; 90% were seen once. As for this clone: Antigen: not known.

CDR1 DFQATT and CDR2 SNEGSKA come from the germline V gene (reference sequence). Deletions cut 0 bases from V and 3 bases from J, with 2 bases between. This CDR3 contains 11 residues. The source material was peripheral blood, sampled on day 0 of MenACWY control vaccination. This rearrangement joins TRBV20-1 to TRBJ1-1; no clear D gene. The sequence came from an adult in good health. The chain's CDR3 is CSAREYTEAFF. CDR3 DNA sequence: TGCAGTGCTAGAGAGTACACTGAAGCTTTCTTT.